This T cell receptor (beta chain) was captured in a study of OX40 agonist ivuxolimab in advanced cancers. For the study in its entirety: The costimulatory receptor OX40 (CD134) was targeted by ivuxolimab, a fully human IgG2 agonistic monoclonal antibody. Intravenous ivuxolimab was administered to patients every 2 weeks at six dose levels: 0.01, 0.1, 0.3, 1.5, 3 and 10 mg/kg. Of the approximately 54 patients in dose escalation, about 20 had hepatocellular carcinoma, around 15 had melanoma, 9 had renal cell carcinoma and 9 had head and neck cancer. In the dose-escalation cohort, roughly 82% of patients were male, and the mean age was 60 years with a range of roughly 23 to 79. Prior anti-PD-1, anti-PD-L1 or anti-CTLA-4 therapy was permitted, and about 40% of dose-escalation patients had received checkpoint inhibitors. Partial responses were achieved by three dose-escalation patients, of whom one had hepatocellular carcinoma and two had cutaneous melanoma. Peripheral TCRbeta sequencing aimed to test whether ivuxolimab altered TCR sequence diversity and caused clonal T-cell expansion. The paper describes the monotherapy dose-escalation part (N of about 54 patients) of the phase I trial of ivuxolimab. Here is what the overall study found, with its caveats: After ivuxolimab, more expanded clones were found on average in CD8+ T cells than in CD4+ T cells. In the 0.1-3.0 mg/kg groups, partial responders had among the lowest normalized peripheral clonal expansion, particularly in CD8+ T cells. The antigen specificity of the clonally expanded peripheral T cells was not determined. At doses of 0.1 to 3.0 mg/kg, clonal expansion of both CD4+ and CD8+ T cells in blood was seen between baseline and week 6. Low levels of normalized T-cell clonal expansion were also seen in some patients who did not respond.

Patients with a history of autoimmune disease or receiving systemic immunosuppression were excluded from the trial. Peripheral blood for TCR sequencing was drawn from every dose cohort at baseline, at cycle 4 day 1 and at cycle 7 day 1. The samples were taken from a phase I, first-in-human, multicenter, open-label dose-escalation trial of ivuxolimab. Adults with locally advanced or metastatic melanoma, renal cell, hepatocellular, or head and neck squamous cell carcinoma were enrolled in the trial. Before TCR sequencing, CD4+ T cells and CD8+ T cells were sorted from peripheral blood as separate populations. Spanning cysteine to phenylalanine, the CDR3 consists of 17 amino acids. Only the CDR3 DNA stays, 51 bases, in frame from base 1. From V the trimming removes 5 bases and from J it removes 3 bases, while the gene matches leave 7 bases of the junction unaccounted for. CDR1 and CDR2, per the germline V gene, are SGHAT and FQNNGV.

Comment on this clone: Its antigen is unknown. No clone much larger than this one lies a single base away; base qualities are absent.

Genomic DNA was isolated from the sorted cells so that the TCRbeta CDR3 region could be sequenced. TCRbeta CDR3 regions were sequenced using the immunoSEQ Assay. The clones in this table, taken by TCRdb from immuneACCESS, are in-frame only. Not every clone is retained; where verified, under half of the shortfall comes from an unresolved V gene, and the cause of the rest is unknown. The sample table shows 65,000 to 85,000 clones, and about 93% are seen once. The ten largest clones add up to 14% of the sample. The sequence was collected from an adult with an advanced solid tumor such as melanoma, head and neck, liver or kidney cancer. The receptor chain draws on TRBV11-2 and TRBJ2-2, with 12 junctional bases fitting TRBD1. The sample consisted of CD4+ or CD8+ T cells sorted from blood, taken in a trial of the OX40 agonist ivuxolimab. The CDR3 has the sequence CASSPGDRGRDTGELFF. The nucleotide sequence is TGTGCCAGCAGCCCAGGGGACAGGGGGCGCGACACCGGGGAGCTGTTTTTT.